The TCR beta chain under discussion was sequenced for a study of CD8 T cells in Susac syndrome. Findings of the study overall: The authors acknowledged that their TCR sequencing and HLA analysis involved a relatively small number of individuals.

Reverse transcription of roughly 0.5 to 1 ug RNA was carried out with random hexamers. The authors amplified TCR beta CDR3 across 54 Vbeta and 13 Jbeta using immunoSEQ multiplex PCR. TCRdb reprocessed the immunoSEQ multiplex PCR reads with MiXCR, giving one entry per CDR3 protein. The table has more than 100,000 distinct CDR3 sequences, 90% to 95% seen once; the top ten hold roughly 0.13%. The T cells that were sequenced for TCR beta were CD8+ and CD4+ cells from blood. In the case of this clonotype: The antigen is not known.

Sequences were obtained from CD4+ T cells from PBMCs. This clonotype originated in a human donor in good health.

As DNA, the CDR3 is TGTGCCAGCAGCTTAGCCGGGGCAGGGACTGGAAACACCATATATTTT. It codes for CASSLAGAGTGNTIYF. The chain uses TRBV7-2 and TRBJ1-3; the D gene is possibly TRBD1 (5 bases). Trimming took off 0 bases at V and 2 bases at J, with 11 bases between the two ends. This CDR3 contains 16 residues. Germline V gene lookup returns CDR1 SGHTA and CDR2 FQGNSA.